This T cell receptor beta chain derives from a study of blood T cell repertoires in COVID-19. The CDR3 covers 13 residues. Germline CDR1 and CDR2: SQVTM and ANQGSEA. V lost 3 bases and J 8 bases, leaving 14 bases between the germline ends. TCRdb's table, derived via immunoSEQ multiplex PCR, lists solely in-frame clones and lacks some. The sample holds about 170,000 clones, about nine tenths seen once. Sequenced sample: peripheral blood. This chain joins TRBV29-1 and TRBJ2-1; possible D gene TRBD1, 7 bases. The receptor comes from a young man with COVID-19, enrolled during active disease. As DNA, the CDR3 is TGCAGCGTTGATAAAGGGGGCGGGGATGAGCAGTTCTTC. This sequence encodes CSVDKGGGDEQFF.